These 20 T cell receptor beta chains were sequenced from one sample in a study of T cell repertoires in cytomegalovirus infection. Each CDR3 protein gets one entry after TCRdb re-called the reads with MiXCR. The table records around 120,000 distinct CDR3 sequences, roughly 9% of them present only once. Specimen: PBMCs. The receptors originated from a human donor in good health (CMV status not recorded). Some clones in this sample may be carry-over from other donors' samples.

This clonotype was seen a handful of times. The chain couples TRBV7-6 to TRBJ1-2, with D perhaps TRBD1 (6 bases). Germline lookup yields CDR1 SGHVS and CDR2 FNYEAQ. The ends were cut back, 2 bases at V and 8 bases at J, with 9 bases in the middle. This CDR3 is 12 amino acids long. In nucleotides, the CDR3 is TGTGCCAGCAGCTTACCACAGGGCGGCTACACCTTC. It codes for CASSLPQGGYTF.

The gene calls are TRBV20-1 and TRBJ1-5, with 9 nucleotides matching TRBD1. Per the germline V gene, CDR1 is DFQATT and CDR2 is SNEGSKA (reference sequence). The CDR3 is made up of 16 amino acids. The trim removed 1 base at V and 6 bases at J, leaving 10 bases unmatched. The CDR3 loop is CSARAADRGRSQPQHF. The CDR3 DNA reads TGCAGTGCTAGAGCTGCGGACAGGGGAAGGAGTCAGCCCCAGCATTTT.

This clonotype appeared a few times. The CDR3, as DNA: TGTGCCAGCAGTTACTCGAGTCCGGGGACTTATAGCAATCAGCCCCAGCATTTT. Translation gives CASSYSSPGTYSNQPQHF. The chain employs TRBV6-5 and TRBJ1-5, with D possibly being TRBD1 (5 bases). The germline V gene encodes CDR1 MNHEY and CDR2 SVGAGI. This CDR3 comprises 18 residues. With 0 bases removed from V and 0 bases from J, the gap between germline ends came to 15 bases.

This clonotype has only a few counts. This rearrangement joins TRBV2 to TRBJ1-1, with TRBD1 matching 7 bases. CDR1 is SNHLY and CDR2 is FYNNEI in the germline V gene. The junction had 7 bases not matched to a gene; V was cut back by 6 bases and J by 0 bases. The CDR3 loop spans 15 amino acids. This CDR3 is CASSSDRQMNTEAFF. The CDR3 DNA is TGTGCCAGCAGCTCGGACAGGCAAATGAACACTGAAGCTTTCTTT.

This clonotype was detected a few times. The chain recombines TRBV29-1 with TRBJ2-7, with a weak D call TRBD2 (6 bases). CDR1 is SQVTM and CDR2 is ANQGSEA in the germline V gene. CDR3 length equals 13 residues. Trimming stripped 4 bases from V and 3 bases from J, with 13 bases between. The CDR3 protein is CSVVWHGGYEQYF. In DNA, the CDR3 is TGCAGCGTTGTGTGGCACGGGGGCTACGAGCAGTACTTC.

V gene TRBV20-1 combines with J gene TRBJ1-6; 7 bases agree with TRBD1. CDR3 length: 13 residues. Germline V gives CDR1 DFQATT, CDR2 SNEGSKA (reference sequence). V was clipped by 5 bases and J by 11 bases; unmatched bases: 9. The DNA for the CDR3 is TGCAGTGCTCCCGGGACAGTTCATCCACCCCTCCACTTT. It encodes CSAPGTVHPPLHF.

The table lists this clonotype with a few counts. This chain joins TRBV2 and TRBJ2-2; TRBD1 or TRBD2 may be the D gene (5 bases each). The germline V gene has CDR1 SNHLY and CDR2 FYNNEI. V was cut by 7 bases and J by 3 bases, with 15 bases left in between. This CDR3 is built from 15 residues. The CDR3 region has the DNA TGTGCCAGCAATGAGGGGAAAATGGACACCGGGGAGCTGTTTTTT. Protein: CASNEGKMDTGELFF. Full variable domain (missing parts from reference TRBV2 and TRBJ2-2): EPEVTQTPSHQVTQMGQEVILRCVPISNHLYFYWYRQILGQKVEFLVSFYNNEISEKSEIFDDQFSVERPDGSNFTLKIRSTKLEDSAMYFCASNEGKMDTGELFFGEGSRLTVL.

As concerns this clonotype: Being one base from a much bigger clone, this may be a read error. The chain links TRBV28 to TRBJ1-1; 11 nucleotides match TRBD1. The CDR3 runs 15 residues. CDR1 MDHEN and CDR2 SYDVKM come from the germline V gene. Here the CDR3 DNA reads TGTGCCAGCAGTCGCCAGGGACAGGGGGTCACTGGAGCTTTCTTT. This codes for CASSRQGQGVTGAFF.

The chain uses TRBV5-1 and TRBJ2-1; weak D call: TRBD2 (5 bases). Per the germline V gene, CDR1 is SGHRS and CDR2 is YFSETQ. The CDR3 length is 15 residues. V was pared by 0 bases and J by 7 bases, with 14 bases between. The DNA of the CDR3 is TGCGCCAGCAGCTTGGGGGTATCGGGGTCGAATGAGCAGTTCTTC. It encodes CASSLGVSGSNEQFF.

The gene calls are TRBV20-1 and TRBJ2-1, with 12 bases aligning to TRBD2. This CDR3 has 16 amino acids. Looked up from germline, CDR1 is DFQATT and CDR2 is SNEGSKA (reference sequence). V lost 1 base and J lost 5; bases outside the gene matches: 6. The DNA of the CDR3 is TGCAGTGCTAGAGCTAGCGGGGGGGCCGGCCACAATGAGCAGTTCTTC. Translating it yields CSARASGGAGHNEQFF.

This clonotype was seen many times. The chain combines TRBV4-1 with TRBJ2-7; 7 bases fit TRBD2. The CDR3 spans 16 residues. The trim removed 1 base at V and 3 bases at J, leaving 9 bases unmatched. Germline assignment: CDR1 MGHRA and CDR2 YSYEKL. Written as DNA, the CDR3 is TGCGCCAGCAGCCAAGGTACGGGGGGTGGAGTCTACGAGCAGTACTTC. Protein product: CASSQGTGGGVYEQYF.

The chain couples TRBV12-3 or TRBV12-4 to TRBJ2-1; 7 bases map to TRBD2. Trimming cost V 3 bases and J 3 bases; bases outside gene matches: 5. This CDR3 contains 15 residues. The CDR3 region is CASSFGLADYNEQFF. The DNA of the CDR3 is TGTGCCAGCAGTTTTGGGCTAGCGGACTACAATGAGCAGTTCTTC.

This clonotype was seen at least ten times. J is TRBJ1-1 and V is TRBV7-9; a weak D match, TRBD1 (6 bases). This CDR3 has 14 amino acids. Germline CDR1 is SEHNR and CDR2 is FQNEAQ (reference sequence). Trimming removed 3 bases from V and 4 bases from J, with 12 bases in between. CDR3 region: CASSFDTGITEAFF. The CDR3, as DNA: TGTGCCAGCAGCTTCGACACAGGGATCACTGAAGCTTTCTTT.

This clonotype was seen at least ten times. The V call is TRBV6-5, the J call TRBJ1-1; 9 bases are a match to TRBD1. Germline V gene lookup returns CDR1 MNHEY and CDR2 SVGAGI. The CDR3 totals 15 residues. V shed 0 bases and J 7 bases; nucleotides not matched to a gene: 6. The CDR3 spells CASSYSTGQGFEAFF. The CDR3 nucleotides are TGTGCCAGCAGTTACTCGACTGGACAGGGGTTTGAAGCTTTCTTT.

The chain uses TRBV20-1 and TRBJ2-3; the D gene is possibly TRBD1 (6 bases). This CDR3 has 12 amino acids. The V end lost 5 bases, the J end lost 11 bases, and 17 bases lay between the germline ends. Germline CDR1 reads DFQATT; CDR2 reads SNEGSKA (reference sequence). The CDR3 protein is CSARRDIERQYF. CDR3 sequence (DNA): TGCAGTGCTCGCCGGGACATTGAGCGGCAGTATTTT.

This clonotype has ten or more counts. V gene TRBV2 combines with J gene TRBJ2-1; 8 positions match TRBD2. The V gene's germline CDR1 is SNHLY and CDR2 FYNNEI. The CDR3 has 12 residues. V shed 3 bases and J 10 bases; nucleotides not matched to a gene: 2. The CDR3 bases are TGTGCCAGCAGTGACGTAGCGGGGGAGCAGTTCTTC. Translated: CASSDVAGEQFF.

This clonotype was observed many times. The V call is TRBV20-1, the J call TRBJ1-4, with D tentatively TRBD1 (6 bases). The CDR3 is 14 amino acids. Trimming shortened V by 3 bases and J by 7 bases, and 15 bases separated the two germline ends. Germline values: CDR1 DFQATT, CDR2 SNEGSKA (reference sequence). The CDR3 region is CSASIPRGGEKLFF. For the CDR3, the DNA is TGCAGTGCTAGCATACCCAGGGGTGGTGAAAAACTGTTTTTT.

This clonotype was detected a few times. The J gene is TRBJ2-1, the V gene TRBV6-2 or TRBV6-3; 7 bases line up with TRBD2. The CDR3 sequence is 14 residues long. Trimming cost V 5 bases and J 1 base; bases outside gene matches: 2. The germline CDR1 and CDR2 sequences are MNHEY and SVGEGT. In DNA, the CDR3 is TGTGCCAGCAGTCGGGGGGTATCCTACAATGAGCAGTTCTTC. Translating it yields CASSRGVSYNEQFF.

This chain links TRBV20-1 with TRBJ1-4, with D possibly TRBD1 on 6 matching bases. The germline V and J ends were trimmed by 1 base and 10 bases, with 19 bases remaining between them. In germline, CDR1 is DFQATT, CDR2 SNEGSKA (reference sequence). This CDR3 has 15 amino acids. The CDR3 DNA sequence: TGCAGTGCTAGAGTTCCTCCAGGGGCTGAGGGAAAACTGTTTTTT. Its translation is CSARVPPGAEGKLFF.

In this sample, this clonotype turned up a few times. V gene TRBV2 combines with J gene TRBJ2-3, with D perhaps assigned TRBD1 or TRBD2 (5 bases each). The CDR3 has 13 amino acids. V lost 7 bases and J 0 bases, leaving 8 bases between the germline ends. Germline assignment: CDR1 SNHLY and CDR2 FYNNEI. CDR3 sequence: CASTRDSTDTQYF. DNA of the CDR3: TGTGCCAGCACGAGGGACAGCACAGATACGCAGTATTTT. Full variable domain (missing parts from reference TRBV2 and TRBJ2-3): EPEVTQTPSHQVTQMGQEVILRCVPISNHLYFYWYRQILGQKVEFLVSFYNNEISEKSEIFDDQFSVERPDGSNFTLKIRSTKLEDSAMYFCASTRDSTDTQYFGPGTRLTVL.